Shown below are 27 T cell receptor beta chains from a single sample sequenced in a study of T cell responses to AZD1222 COVID-19 vaccine. The protocol was immunoSEQ multiplex PCR, while the TCRdb copy is restricted to in-frame clones and leaves out a portion. Of 65,000 to 95,000 clones in the sample, around 83% were seen once. This sample comprised peripheral blood, obtained on day 0 of AZD1222 vaccination. Source of these receptors: an adult in good health.

The V call is TRBV21-1, the J call TRBJ2-7; the table gives TRBD1 as D, unverified against the DNA. TRBV21-1 is a pseudogene locus. The CDR3 has 14 residues. The CDR3 reads CASSKDDSSYEQYF. For the CDR3, the DNA is TGTGCCAGCAGCAAAGACGACAGCTCCTACGAGCAGTACTTC.

This sequence joins TRBV7-2 and TRBJ2-2; D remains ambiguous. V lost 4 bases to trimming and J lost 3 bases, with 9 bases between them. The CDR3 is 14 amino acids. Germline assignment: CDR1 SGHTA and CDR2 FQGNSA. CDR3 amino acids: CASSSRTDTGELFF. The CDR3 DNA is TGTGCCAGCAGCTCGAGAACCGACACCGGGGAGCTGTTTTTT.

The chain recombines TRBV4-3 with TRBJ2-1; D ambiguous. Germline V gives CDR1 LGHNA, CDR2 YSLEER. The V gene lost 1 base and the J gene lost 6 bases, with 10 bases spanning the gap. The CDR3 length is 14 residues. CDR3 nucleotides: TGCGCCAGCAGCCAAGTTTCCGAAACCAATGAGCAGTTCTTC. Amino acid sequence: CASSQVSETNEQFF.

The V call is TRBV7-3, the J call TRBJ1-3; tentatively, D is TRBD1 (5 bases). Germline CDR1 and CDR2: SGHTA and FQGTGA. The ends were cut back, 5 bases at V and 0 bases at J, with 11 bases in the middle. The CDR3 totals 15 residues. The CDR3 coding sequence is TGTGCCAGCAGCCCCGGGACTGGCTCTGGAAACACCATATATTTT. Residues: CASSPGTGSGNTIYF.

This clone is a singleton in its sample. The chain employs TRBV4-3 and TRBJ1-2, with a weak D call TRBD1 (6 bases). V was shortened by 5 bases and J by 4 bases, with 14 bases between the two germline ends. This CDR3 has 14 residues. Germline V gene sequence: CDR1 LGHNA, CDR2 YSLEER. DNA of the CDR3: TGCGCCAGCAGCTCCACAGGGCCCGCCTATGGCTACACCTTC. It encodes CASSSTGPAYGYTF.

The chain employs TRBV7-2 and TRBJ2-1; D unresolved. V lost 1 base, J lost 6 bases, and 7 bases lay in between. The CDR3 runs to 13 residues. Looked up from germline, CDR1 is SGHTA and CDR2 is FQGNSA. The CDR3 sequence: CASSLVQVNEQFF. The CDR3 nucleotides read TGTGCCAGCAGCTTAGTCCAGGTCAATGAGCAGTTCTTC.

The CDR3 reads CASSYSWGGTEAFF. The CDR3 DNA follows: TGTGCCAGCAGTTACTCGTGGGGGGGCACTGAAGCTTTCTTT. The chain employs TRBV6-6 and TRBJ1-1; tentatively, D is TRBD1 (5 bases). Trimming removed 0 bases from V and 4 bases from J, with 9 bases in between. The germline gives CDR1 MNHNY, CDR2 SVGAGI (reference sequence). CDR3 length equals 14 residues.

The rearrangement links TRBV5-1 to TRBJ2-3; 15 bases map to TRBD2. Per the germline V gene, CDR1 is SGHRS and CDR2 is YFSETQ. There are 18 residues in the CDR3. The junction had 8 bases not matched to a gene; V was cut back by 6 bases and J by 0 bases. DNA of the CDR3: TGCGCCAGCACCACGGGACTAGCGGGGGGAACTAGCACAGATACGCAGTATTTT. It is translated as CASTTGLAGGTSTDTQYF.

This rearrangement joins TRBV6-5 to TRBJ2-1, with TRBD2 matching over 9 bases. The J segment lost 7 bases and the V segment lost 2 bases, leaving 6 bases of the junction unmatched. This CDR3 is 15 amino acids long. Germline-derived CDR1 and CDR2 are MNHEY and SVGAGI. The CDR3 sequence is CASSYGASGVNEQFF. CDR3 coding DNA: TGTGCCAGCAGTTACGGGGCTAGCGGGGTGAATGAGCAGTTCTTC.

This clone was seen only once. The V and J genes are TRBV4-3 and TRBJ1-1; TRBD1 is a possible D gene (6 bases). CDR1 LGHNA and CDR2 YSLEER come from the germline V gene. The V end was cut by 0 bases, the J end by 5 bases, with 10 bases between. The CDR3 covers 14 residues. The CDR3 spells CASSQEDRGTEAFF. CDR3 sequence (DNA): TGCGCCAGCAGCCAAGAGGACAGAGGGACTGAAGCTTTCTTT.

This rearrangement joins TRBV27 to TRBJ1-6; D gene ambiguous. The CDR3 contains 21 residues. The germline V gene has CDR1 MNHEY and CDR2 SMNVEV (reference sequence). Trimming shortened V by 0 bases and J by 4 bases, and 25 bases separated the two germline ends. The DNA of the CDR3 is TGTGCCAGCAGTTTATCTGGTGGGTGGGGTAGAGATCCCTATTATAATTCACCCCTCCACTTT. Its protein is CASSLSGGWGRDPYYNSPLHF.

V gene TRBV5-4 combines with J gene TRBJ1-3; no definite D call. There are 14 residues in the CDR3. V lost 4 bases, J lost 3 bases, and 11 bases lay in between. Germline V gene data show CDR1 as SGHNT and CDR2 as YYREEE (reference sequence). The CDR3 DNA sequence: TGTGCCAGCAGCGATCGGACCGGTGGAAACACCATATATTTT. Amino acids: CASSDRTGGNTIYF.

This clone was seen just once. The chain joins TRBV5-4 to TRBJ2-1; D is uncertain. The CDR3 length is 11 residues. V lost 4 bases and J 3 bases, leaving 2 bases between the germline ends. Germline V gene data show CDR1 as SGHNT and CDR2 as YYREEE (reference sequence). DNA for the CDR3: TGTGCCAGCAGCCGCTACAATGAGCAGTTCTTC. Amino acid sequence: CASSRYNEQFF.

This clone was counted a few times. The rearrangement joins TRBV12-3 or TRBV12-4 to TRBJ2-2; maybe TRBD2 (5 bases). Deletions cut 3 bases from V and 4 bases from J, with 6 bases between. CDR3 length: 13 residues. The chain's CDR3 is CASSFGGTGELFF. DNA for the CDR3: TGTGCCAGCAGTTTCGGAGGCACCGGGGAGCTGTTTTTT.

The chain joins TRBV18 to TRBJ1-3, with 8 bases identical to TRBD1. CDR3 size: 17 residues. CDR1 and CDR2 from the germline V gene are KGHSH and LQKENI. Trimming cost V 1 base and J 0 bases; bases outside gene matches: 5. In nucleotides, the CDR3 is TGTGCCAGCTCACCACAGCTAGGGACAGGCTCTGGAAACACCATATATTTT. Translated, it gives CASSPQLGTGSGNTIYF. The complete variable domain, with remaining parts taken from reference TRBV18 and TRBJ1-3, reads NAGVMQNPRHLVRRRGQEARLRCSPMKGHSHVYWYRQLPEEGLKFMVYLQKENIIDESGMPKERFSAEFPKEGPSILRIQQVVRGDSAAYFCASSPQLGTGSGNTIYFGEGSWLTVV.

This sequence joins TRBV11-2 and TRBJ2-2, with 7 bases fitting TRBD2. Germline V CDR1 and CDR2: SGHAT, FQNNGV. This CDR3 is 16 amino acids long. V lost 1 base and J lost 5; bases outside the gene matches: 7. CDR3 sequence (DNA): TGTGCCAGCAGCTTAGGCGGGGGAGCACGTACCGGGGAGCTGTTTTTT. Amino acid sequence: CASSLGGGARTGELFF.

The V and J genes are TRBV18 and TRBJ2-3, with TRBD1 as a possible D gene (8 bases). The germline CDR1 and CDR2 sequences are KGHSH and LQKENI. This CDR3 region has 16 residues. V was pared by 6 bases and J by 0 bases, with 16 bases between. The CDR3 here is CASSQQGGPSTDTQYF. The CDR3 nucleotides read TGTGCCAGCTCTCAACAGGGGGGGCCCAGCACAGATACGCAGTATTTT.

As for this clone: The same CDR3 is also encoded by other DNA sequences in this sample. V is TRBV5-1 and J is TRBJ1-4, with 9 bases that match TRBD1. CDR1 SGHRS and CDR2 YFSETQ come from the germline V gene. The CDR3 runs 15 residues. The V segment lost 4 bases and the J segment 5 bases; nucleotides outside the gene matches: 6. In DNA, the CDR3 is TGCGCCAGCAGCCCGGGGGGGACAGGGAATGAAAAACTGTTTTTT. Translation: CASSPGGTGNEKLFF.

The chain uses TRBV5-8 and TRBJ2-7, with TRBD2 identical over 7 bases. Germline V gene data show CDR1 as SGHTS and CDR2 as YDEGEE. There are 13 residues in the CDR3. The J segment lost 6 bases and the V segment lost 0 bases, leaving 3 bases of the junction unmatched. DNA of the CDR3: TGTGCCAGCAGCTTGGGACTAGCCTCCGAGCAGTACTTC. As protein: CASSLGLASEQYF.

The rearrangement uses TRBV4-3 and TRBJ1-1; unclear D gene. This CDR3 spans 16 amino acids. V was clipped by 1 base and J by 6 bases, with 18 bases between them. Germline V gene data show CDR1 as LGHNA and CDR2 as YSLEER. In DNA form, the CDR3 reads TGCGCCAGCAGCCAAGTTTGGGGTGGGCAGTGGCCTGAAGCTTTCTTT. It translates to CASSQVWGGQWPEAFF.

The J gene is TRBJ1-1, the V gene TRBV11-2; 7 bases are a match to TRBD1. CDR1 is SGHAT and CDR2 is FQNNGV in the germline V gene. V lost 6 bases to trimming and J lost 4 bases; unmatched junction nucleotides: 5. The length of the CDR3 is 13 residues. In nucleotides, the CDR3 is TGTGCCAGCAGACCTTCAGGGGGCACTGAAGCTTTCTTT. This encodes CASRPSGGTEAFF.

This clone was seen a few times. This chain connects TRBV7-9 to TRBJ2-7, with unresolved D. In germline, CDR1 is SEHNR, CDR2 FQNEAQ (reference sequence). The ends were cut back, 5 bases at V and 1 base at J, with 15 bases in the middle. The CDR3 loop spans 15 amino acids. The CDR3 nucleotides read TGTGCCAGCAGCGATTGGGCTCTCTCATCCTACGAGCAGTACTTC. This gives the protein CASSDWALSSYEQYF. The full variable domain, with the rest looked up from reference TRBV7-9 and TRBJ2-7, is DTGVSQNPRHKITKRGQNVTFRCDPISEHNRLYWYRQTLGQGPEFLTYFQNEAQLEKSRLLSDRFSAERPKGSFSTLEIQRTEQGDSAMYLCASSDWALSSYEQYFGPGTRLTVT.

The rearrangement joins TRBV29-1 to TRBJ1-5; 10 bases match TRBD1. The germline CDR1 and CDR2 sequences are SQVTM and ANQGSEA. Trimming took 3 bases from V and 2 from J; bases not matched to a gene: 4. The CDR3 is made up of 15 amino acids. The CDR3 here is CSVETGGEGNQPQHF. The CDR3 DNA reads TGCAGCGTTGAGACAGGGGGCGAAGGCAATCAGCCCCAGCATTTT.

This chain uses TRBV5-1 with TRBJ2-1; 8 nucleotides align to TRBD1. Germline values: CDR1 SGHRS, CDR2 YFSETQ. V was clipped by 4 bases and J by 5 bases; unmatched bases: 11. CDR3 length equals 16 residues. The DNA of the CDR3 is TGCGCCAGCAGCATCCTCCCGGGACAGGAGAACAATGAGCAGTTCTTC. It encodes CASSILPGQENNEQFF.

V is TRBV7-3 and J is TRBJ1-1; D is undetermined. In germline, CDR1 is SGHTA, CDR2 FQGTGA. V was shortened by 0 bases and J by 3 bases, with 11 bases between the two germline ends. The CDR3 loop spans 15 amino acids. The CDR3: CASSLTWAGDTEAFF. For the CDR3, the DNA is TGTGCCAGCAGCTTAACGTGGGCGGGAGACACTGAAGCTTTCTTT.

The chain joins TRBV5-1 to TRBJ2-5; possibly TRBD1 or TRBD2 for D (6 bases each). Trimming cost V 2 bases and J 4 bases, with 15 bases left between them. CDR1 is SGHRS, CDR2 YFSETQ, per germline. There are 15 residues in the CDR3. As DNA, the CDR3 is TGCGCCAGCAGCTTCGGTTTCGGGGGCCGAGAGACCCAGTACTTC. Amino acids: CASSFGFGGRETQYF.

The V gene is TRBV3-1 (or the pseudogene TRBV3-2), the J gene TRBJ2-7; D not certain. This CDR3 comprises 12 residues. Trimming pared 4 bases from V and 4 bases from J, leaving 8 bases between. The V gene's germline CDR1 is LGHDT and CDR2 YNNKEL (reference sequence). The DNA for the CDR3 is TGTGCCAGCAGCCCAAGTCGGTACGAGCAGTACTTC. Amino acids: CASSPSRYEQYF.